The present T cell receptor delta chain was sequenced within a study of gamma-delta T cells after stem cell transplantation. TCRdb re-called the RT-PCR reads via CATT. The sample records under 8,000 delta-chain clones, about 14% being singletons. The CDR3 has 16 residues. Trimming left V 5 bases short and J 2 bases short, with 18 bases between. Germline V gene sequence: CDR1 TSWWSYY, CDR2 QGS. This clone counts as medium-sized. This same CDR3 is encoded by further DNA sequences in the sample. This TCR was recovered from a human donor. It is not recorded whose cells these are; they may come from a transplant donor. Sample: gamma-delta T cells. The chain recombines TRDV1 with TRDJ1; a weak D match, TRDD3 (6 bases). CDR3: CALGKCLGLTTDKLIF. DNA of the CDR3: TGTGCTCTTGGGAAATGCCTGGGGCTTACGACCGATAAACTCATCTTT.